This TCR beta chain came from a study of brain T cells in children with intractable seizures. Study conclusions and caveats: HCMV serostatus was not known, and viral specificity came from CDR3 similarity only.

Sequenced by immunoSEQ multiplex PCR; TCRdb stores in-frame clones only, minus some. This sample carries about 80,000 clones, about 90% of them seen once, and the ten largest clones take approximately 24%. Worth noting for this clone: Antigen: not known.

The V gene lost 0 bases and the J gene lost 3 bases, with 7 bases spanning the gap. The germline CDR1 and CDR2 sequences are SGHNT and YYREEE (reference sequence). The CDR3 consists of 13 residues. The origin of this receptor is a girl aged 2 to 10 with Rasmussen encephalitis and intractable seizures. The V call is TRBV5-4, the J call TRBJ2-7; D may be TRBD2 (5 bases). Source: peripheral blood, taken at surgery. The CDR3 nucleotides read TGTGCCAGCAGCTTGGCGGGGTTCTACGAGCAGTACTTC. This encodes CASSLAGFYEQYF.